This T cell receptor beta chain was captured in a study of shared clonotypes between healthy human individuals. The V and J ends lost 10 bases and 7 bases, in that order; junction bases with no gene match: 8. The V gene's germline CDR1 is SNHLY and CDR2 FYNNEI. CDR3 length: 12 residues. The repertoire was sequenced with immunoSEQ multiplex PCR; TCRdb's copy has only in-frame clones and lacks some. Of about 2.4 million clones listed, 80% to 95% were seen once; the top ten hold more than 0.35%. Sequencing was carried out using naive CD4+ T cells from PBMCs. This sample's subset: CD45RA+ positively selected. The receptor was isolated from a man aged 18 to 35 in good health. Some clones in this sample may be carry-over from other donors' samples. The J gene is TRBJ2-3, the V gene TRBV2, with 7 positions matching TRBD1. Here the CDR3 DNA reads TGTGCCACTGGCTTCAGGGGGAATACGCAGTATTTT. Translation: CATGFRGNTQYF. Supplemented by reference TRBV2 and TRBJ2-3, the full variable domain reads EPEVTQTPSHQVTQMGQEVILRCVPISNHLYFYWYRQILGQKVEFLVSFYNNEISEKSEIFDDQFSVERPDGSNFTLKIRSTKLEDSAMYFCATGFRGNTQYFGPGTRLTVL.